The entry below describes one T cell receptor beta chain. This record comes from a study of blood T cell repertoires in COVID-19. On the study more broadly: Samples taken during acute and convalescent COVID-19 were collected in the United States, Italy and Spain. T cells, B-cell-depleted T cells, or PBMCs provided the cDNA or gDNA that served as material.

Source study methods: How many nucleated cells were present was estimated from reference gene primer amplification. This table comes from immunoSEQ multiplex PCR, and its TCRdb copy is limited to in-frame clones, with some not included. The V and J calls and clone size are taken from that table; D and trimming were inferred from the DNA. The table has more than 60,000 clones, more than 70% seen once. Trimming shortened V by 5 bases and J by 5 bases, and 16 bases separated the two germline ends. This CDR3 is 14 amino acids long. CDR1 MNHEY and CDR2 SMNVEV come from the germline V gene (reference sequence).

The chain employs TRBV27 and TRBJ2-7; the D gene is possibly TRBD2 (5 bases). Sample: peripheral blood. The sequence derives from a man aged 55 to 70 with active or convalescent COVID-19. CDR3 bases: TGTGCCAGCAGTAGAGGGCCAAGGGCCCACGAGCAGTACTTC. Its translation: CASSRGPRAHEQYF.